One and the same sample provided the 18 T cell receptor beta chains below, sequenced in a study of T cell responses to AZD1222 COVID-19 vaccine. The table came from immunoSEQ multiplex PCR; TCRdb's copy has only in-frame clones and leaves some out. This table holds about 140,000 clones, more than 75% found once. The material sequenced was peripheral blood, taken on day 0 of AZD1222 vaccination. Every receptor here comes from an adult in good health.

This clone has only a few counts. V usage is TRBV2 and J usage is TRBJ1-5; 7 nucleotides align to TRBD1. This CDR3 has 13 amino acids. CDR1 SNHLY and CDR2 FYNNEI come from the germline V gene. V was clipped by 6 bases and J by 9 bases; unmatched bases: 8. The CDR3 DNA sequence: TGTGCCAGCAGAGACAGGGCTGGCCGGCCCCAGCATTTT. This encodes CASRDRAGRPQHF.

The V gene is TRBV18, the J gene TRBJ2-7, with D perhaps assigned TRBD1 or TRBD2 (5 bases each). Deletions cut 5 bases from V and 3 bases from J, with 11 bases between. The germline V gene has CDR1 KGHSH and CDR2 LQKENI. CDR3 length: 13 amino acids. CDR3 in DNA: TGTGCCAGCTCAACCGGGGACGTCTACGAGCAGTACTTC. Amino acids: CASSTGDVYEQYF. Supplemented by reference TRBV18 and TRBJ2-7, the full variable domain reads NAGVMQNPRHLVRRRGQEARLRCSPMKGHSHVYWYRQLPEEGLKFMVYLQKENIIDESGMPKERFSAEFPKEGPSILRIQQVVRGDSAAYFCASSTGDVYEQYFGPGTRLTVT.

This clone was picked up a small number of times. The rearrangement uses TRBV28 and TRBJ2-7; possibly TRBD1 for D (6 bases). The germline gives CDR1 MDHEN, CDR2 SYDVKM. CDR3 length: 13 amino acids. Trimming took 6 bases from V and 7 from J, leaving 16 bases between them. The DNA of the CDR3 is TGTGCCAGCAGGTATCCGGGGACAAGAGAGCAGTACTTC. As protein: CASRYPGTREQYF.

The chain employs TRBV2 and TRBJ1-2, with D unresolved. Between the trimmed V and J ends, which lost 1 base and 8 bases, there was a span of 8 bases. Germline V CDR1 and CDR2: SNHLY, FYNNEI. The CDR3 spans 12 residues. The CDR3 region has the DNA TGTGCCAGCAGTGAAGAGCTCCGGGGCTACACCTTC. Encoded protein: CASSEELRGYTF. The full variable domain, in which reference TRBV2 and TRBJ1-2 provide the parts outside the CDR3, is EPEVTQTPSHQVTQMGQEVILRCVPISNHLYFYWYRQILGQKVEFLVSFYNNEISEKSEIFDDQFSVERPDGSNFTLKIRSTKLEDSAMYFCASSEELRGYTFGSGTRLTVV.

This clone appeared a few times. The chain links TRBV19 to TRBJ1-6; 7 bases align to TRBD1. V trimming: 6 bases; J trimming: 15 bases; junction bases outside the gene matches: 17. CDR1 LNHDA and CDR2 SQIVND come from the germline V gene (reference sequence). The CDR3 spans 15 residues. CDR3 loop: CASRLVGTAQELLHF. Written as DNA, the CDR3 is TGTGCCAGTAGGCTGGTCGGGACAGCCCAAGAACTCCTCCACTTT.

V gene TRBV7-8 combines with J gene TRBJ1-5; 7 bases are a match to TRBD1. The germline V gene encodes CDR1 SGHVS and CDR2 FQNEAQ. CDR3 size: 15 residues. V trimming: 5 bases; J trimming: 2 bases; junction bases outside the gene matches: 6. The DNA of the CDR3 is TGTGCCAGCAGCCCCGGGACAGCCGGCAATCAGCCCCAGCATTTT. This gives the protein CASSPGTAGNQPQHF.

J is TRBJ2-2 and V is TRBV14, with TRBD2 matching over 12 bases. CDR1 is SGHDN and CDR2 is FVKESK in the germline V gene. V was pared by 0 bases and J by 4 bases, with 9 bases of the junction left unmatched. This CDR3 region has 19 residues. The CDR3 sequence is CASSQDLAGGLVRTGELFF. The CDR3 coding sequence is TGTGCCAGCAGCCAAGATCTAGCGGGGGGGCTAGTGCGCACCGGGGAGCTGTTTTTT.

V and J are TRBV28 and TRBJ1-4; 7 bases agree with TRBD1. Germline CDR1 MDHEN, CDR2 SYDVKM. This CDR3 contains 14 residues. With V trimmed by 4 bases and J by 8 bases, 7 bases remained unmatched. For the CDR3, the DNA is TGTGCCAGCAGTTCGACAGGGCGGCGGGAAAAACTGTTTTTT. Amino acid sequence: CASSSTGRREKLFF.

The rearrangement links TRBV15 to TRBJ1-1; 9 nucleotides line up with TRBD1. V shed 7 bases, J shed 6 bases, and the junction held 12 bases outside the gene matches. The CDR3 sequence is 15 residues long. Germline V gene sequence: CDR1 LNHNV, CDR2 YYDKDF (reference sequence). CDR3 nucleotides: TGTGCCACCAAATGGGACAGGGAAGGTGGGGCTGAAGCTTTCTTT. Translated, it gives CATKWDREGGAEAFF.

In its sample, this clone was seen once. The J gene is TRBJ1-5, the V gene TRBV6-5; TRBD1 might be the D (5 bases). Germline V lookup: CDR1 MNHEY, CDR2 SVGAGI. Trimming cost V 2 bases and J 5 bases, with 13 bases left between them. This CDR3 has 15 amino acids. DNA for the CDR3: TGTGCCAGCAGTTACGGGGGGAAAGGCGATCAGCCCCAGCATTTT. Translation: CASSYGGKGDQPQHF.

This sequence joins TRBV9 and TRBJ1-2, with 7 bases fitting TRBD1. Germline loops: CDR1 SGDLS, CDR2 YYNGEE. V was pared by 4 bases and J by 2 bases, with 8 bases of the junction left unmatched. The CDR3 spans 15 residues. The CDR3 reads CASSTLQGRNYGYTF. The CDR3 nucleotides are TGTGCCAGCAGCACCCTACAGGGGAGGAACTATGGCTACACCTTC.

The rearrangement joins TRBV4-1 to TRBJ1-1; D ambiguous. Trimming removed 0 bases from V and 11 bases from J, with 16 bases in between. There are 14 residues in the CDR3. Germline CDR1 and CDR2: MGHRA and YSYEKL. CDR3 loop: CASSQERWAGWAFF. The CDR3 region has the DNA TGCGCCAGCAGCCAAGAAAGGTGGGCCGGATGGGCTTTCTTT.

This rearrangement joins TRBV11-2 to TRBJ2-1, with TRBD1 matching over 8 bases. The germline V gene encodes CDR1 SGHAT and CDR2 FQNNGV. CDR3 length: 17 residues. Trimming at V came to 3 bases and at J to 5 bases, leaving 12 bases not matched to a gene. As DNA, the CDR3 is TGTGCCAGCAGCTTTACCGCGGACAGGGTGCAGAACAATGAGCAGTTCTTC. It specifies CASSFTADRVQNNEQFF.

The chain has TRBV28 and TRBJ2-5; D is perhaps TRBD1 or TRBD2 (5 bases each). CDR3 length: 13 residues. With 7 bases removed from V and 2 bases from J, the gap between germline ends came to 11 bases. Looked up from germline, CDR1 is MDHEN and CDR2 is SYDVKM. CDR3 nucleotide sequence: TGTGCCAGCATGGGGGTGTTACAAGAGACCCAGTACTTC. Amino acid sequence: CASMGVLQETQYF.

The chain carries TRBV5-1 and TRBJ2-1; maybe TRBD2 (5 bases). The V end lost 4 bases, the J end lost 2 bases, and 22 bases lay between the germline ends. This CDR3 has 18 amino acids. CDR1 is SGHRS, CDR2 YFSETQ, per germline. The CDR3 is CASSLRTSVAGAYNEQFF. The CDR3 coding sequence is TGCGCCAGCAGCCTCCGGACCTCAGTAGCCGGGGCCTACAATGAGCAGTTCTTC.

The chain couples TRBV29-1 to TRBJ1-1; maybe TRBD1 (5 bases). The CDR3 sequence is 12 residues long. Between the trimmed V and J ends, which lost 7 bases and 11 bases, there was a span of 20 bases. The germline gives CDR1 SQVTM, CDR2 ANQGSEA. CDR3: CSAILGETEAFF. In nucleotides, the CDR3 is TGCAGCGCCATTTTAGGGGAGACGGAGGCTTTCTTT.

The CDR3 spells CASSPRQSSGGTDTQYF. For the CDR3, the DNA is TGTGCCAGCTCACCCAGACAATCTAGCGGGGGTACAGATACGCAGTATTTT. V and J are TRBV18 and TRBJ2-3; 10 bases are shared with TRBD2. The length of the CDR3 is 17 residues. Losses at the gene ends were 3 bases for V and 3 bases for J; bases not matched to a gene: 9. Germline-derived CDR1 and CDR2 are KGHSH and LQKENI.

The rearrangement joins TRBV5-1 to TRBJ2-5, with a possible D match to TRBD2 (6 bases). With 3 bases removed from V and 1 base from J, the gap between germline ends came to 19 bases. CDR1 and CDR2 (germline): SGHRS, YFSETQ. The CDR3 is made up of 17 amino acids. The CDR3 sequence: CASSSGVVGPPQETQYF. CDR3 DNA: TGCGCCAGCAGCTCGGGGGTGGTAGGTCCCCCCCAAGAGACCCAGTACTTC.